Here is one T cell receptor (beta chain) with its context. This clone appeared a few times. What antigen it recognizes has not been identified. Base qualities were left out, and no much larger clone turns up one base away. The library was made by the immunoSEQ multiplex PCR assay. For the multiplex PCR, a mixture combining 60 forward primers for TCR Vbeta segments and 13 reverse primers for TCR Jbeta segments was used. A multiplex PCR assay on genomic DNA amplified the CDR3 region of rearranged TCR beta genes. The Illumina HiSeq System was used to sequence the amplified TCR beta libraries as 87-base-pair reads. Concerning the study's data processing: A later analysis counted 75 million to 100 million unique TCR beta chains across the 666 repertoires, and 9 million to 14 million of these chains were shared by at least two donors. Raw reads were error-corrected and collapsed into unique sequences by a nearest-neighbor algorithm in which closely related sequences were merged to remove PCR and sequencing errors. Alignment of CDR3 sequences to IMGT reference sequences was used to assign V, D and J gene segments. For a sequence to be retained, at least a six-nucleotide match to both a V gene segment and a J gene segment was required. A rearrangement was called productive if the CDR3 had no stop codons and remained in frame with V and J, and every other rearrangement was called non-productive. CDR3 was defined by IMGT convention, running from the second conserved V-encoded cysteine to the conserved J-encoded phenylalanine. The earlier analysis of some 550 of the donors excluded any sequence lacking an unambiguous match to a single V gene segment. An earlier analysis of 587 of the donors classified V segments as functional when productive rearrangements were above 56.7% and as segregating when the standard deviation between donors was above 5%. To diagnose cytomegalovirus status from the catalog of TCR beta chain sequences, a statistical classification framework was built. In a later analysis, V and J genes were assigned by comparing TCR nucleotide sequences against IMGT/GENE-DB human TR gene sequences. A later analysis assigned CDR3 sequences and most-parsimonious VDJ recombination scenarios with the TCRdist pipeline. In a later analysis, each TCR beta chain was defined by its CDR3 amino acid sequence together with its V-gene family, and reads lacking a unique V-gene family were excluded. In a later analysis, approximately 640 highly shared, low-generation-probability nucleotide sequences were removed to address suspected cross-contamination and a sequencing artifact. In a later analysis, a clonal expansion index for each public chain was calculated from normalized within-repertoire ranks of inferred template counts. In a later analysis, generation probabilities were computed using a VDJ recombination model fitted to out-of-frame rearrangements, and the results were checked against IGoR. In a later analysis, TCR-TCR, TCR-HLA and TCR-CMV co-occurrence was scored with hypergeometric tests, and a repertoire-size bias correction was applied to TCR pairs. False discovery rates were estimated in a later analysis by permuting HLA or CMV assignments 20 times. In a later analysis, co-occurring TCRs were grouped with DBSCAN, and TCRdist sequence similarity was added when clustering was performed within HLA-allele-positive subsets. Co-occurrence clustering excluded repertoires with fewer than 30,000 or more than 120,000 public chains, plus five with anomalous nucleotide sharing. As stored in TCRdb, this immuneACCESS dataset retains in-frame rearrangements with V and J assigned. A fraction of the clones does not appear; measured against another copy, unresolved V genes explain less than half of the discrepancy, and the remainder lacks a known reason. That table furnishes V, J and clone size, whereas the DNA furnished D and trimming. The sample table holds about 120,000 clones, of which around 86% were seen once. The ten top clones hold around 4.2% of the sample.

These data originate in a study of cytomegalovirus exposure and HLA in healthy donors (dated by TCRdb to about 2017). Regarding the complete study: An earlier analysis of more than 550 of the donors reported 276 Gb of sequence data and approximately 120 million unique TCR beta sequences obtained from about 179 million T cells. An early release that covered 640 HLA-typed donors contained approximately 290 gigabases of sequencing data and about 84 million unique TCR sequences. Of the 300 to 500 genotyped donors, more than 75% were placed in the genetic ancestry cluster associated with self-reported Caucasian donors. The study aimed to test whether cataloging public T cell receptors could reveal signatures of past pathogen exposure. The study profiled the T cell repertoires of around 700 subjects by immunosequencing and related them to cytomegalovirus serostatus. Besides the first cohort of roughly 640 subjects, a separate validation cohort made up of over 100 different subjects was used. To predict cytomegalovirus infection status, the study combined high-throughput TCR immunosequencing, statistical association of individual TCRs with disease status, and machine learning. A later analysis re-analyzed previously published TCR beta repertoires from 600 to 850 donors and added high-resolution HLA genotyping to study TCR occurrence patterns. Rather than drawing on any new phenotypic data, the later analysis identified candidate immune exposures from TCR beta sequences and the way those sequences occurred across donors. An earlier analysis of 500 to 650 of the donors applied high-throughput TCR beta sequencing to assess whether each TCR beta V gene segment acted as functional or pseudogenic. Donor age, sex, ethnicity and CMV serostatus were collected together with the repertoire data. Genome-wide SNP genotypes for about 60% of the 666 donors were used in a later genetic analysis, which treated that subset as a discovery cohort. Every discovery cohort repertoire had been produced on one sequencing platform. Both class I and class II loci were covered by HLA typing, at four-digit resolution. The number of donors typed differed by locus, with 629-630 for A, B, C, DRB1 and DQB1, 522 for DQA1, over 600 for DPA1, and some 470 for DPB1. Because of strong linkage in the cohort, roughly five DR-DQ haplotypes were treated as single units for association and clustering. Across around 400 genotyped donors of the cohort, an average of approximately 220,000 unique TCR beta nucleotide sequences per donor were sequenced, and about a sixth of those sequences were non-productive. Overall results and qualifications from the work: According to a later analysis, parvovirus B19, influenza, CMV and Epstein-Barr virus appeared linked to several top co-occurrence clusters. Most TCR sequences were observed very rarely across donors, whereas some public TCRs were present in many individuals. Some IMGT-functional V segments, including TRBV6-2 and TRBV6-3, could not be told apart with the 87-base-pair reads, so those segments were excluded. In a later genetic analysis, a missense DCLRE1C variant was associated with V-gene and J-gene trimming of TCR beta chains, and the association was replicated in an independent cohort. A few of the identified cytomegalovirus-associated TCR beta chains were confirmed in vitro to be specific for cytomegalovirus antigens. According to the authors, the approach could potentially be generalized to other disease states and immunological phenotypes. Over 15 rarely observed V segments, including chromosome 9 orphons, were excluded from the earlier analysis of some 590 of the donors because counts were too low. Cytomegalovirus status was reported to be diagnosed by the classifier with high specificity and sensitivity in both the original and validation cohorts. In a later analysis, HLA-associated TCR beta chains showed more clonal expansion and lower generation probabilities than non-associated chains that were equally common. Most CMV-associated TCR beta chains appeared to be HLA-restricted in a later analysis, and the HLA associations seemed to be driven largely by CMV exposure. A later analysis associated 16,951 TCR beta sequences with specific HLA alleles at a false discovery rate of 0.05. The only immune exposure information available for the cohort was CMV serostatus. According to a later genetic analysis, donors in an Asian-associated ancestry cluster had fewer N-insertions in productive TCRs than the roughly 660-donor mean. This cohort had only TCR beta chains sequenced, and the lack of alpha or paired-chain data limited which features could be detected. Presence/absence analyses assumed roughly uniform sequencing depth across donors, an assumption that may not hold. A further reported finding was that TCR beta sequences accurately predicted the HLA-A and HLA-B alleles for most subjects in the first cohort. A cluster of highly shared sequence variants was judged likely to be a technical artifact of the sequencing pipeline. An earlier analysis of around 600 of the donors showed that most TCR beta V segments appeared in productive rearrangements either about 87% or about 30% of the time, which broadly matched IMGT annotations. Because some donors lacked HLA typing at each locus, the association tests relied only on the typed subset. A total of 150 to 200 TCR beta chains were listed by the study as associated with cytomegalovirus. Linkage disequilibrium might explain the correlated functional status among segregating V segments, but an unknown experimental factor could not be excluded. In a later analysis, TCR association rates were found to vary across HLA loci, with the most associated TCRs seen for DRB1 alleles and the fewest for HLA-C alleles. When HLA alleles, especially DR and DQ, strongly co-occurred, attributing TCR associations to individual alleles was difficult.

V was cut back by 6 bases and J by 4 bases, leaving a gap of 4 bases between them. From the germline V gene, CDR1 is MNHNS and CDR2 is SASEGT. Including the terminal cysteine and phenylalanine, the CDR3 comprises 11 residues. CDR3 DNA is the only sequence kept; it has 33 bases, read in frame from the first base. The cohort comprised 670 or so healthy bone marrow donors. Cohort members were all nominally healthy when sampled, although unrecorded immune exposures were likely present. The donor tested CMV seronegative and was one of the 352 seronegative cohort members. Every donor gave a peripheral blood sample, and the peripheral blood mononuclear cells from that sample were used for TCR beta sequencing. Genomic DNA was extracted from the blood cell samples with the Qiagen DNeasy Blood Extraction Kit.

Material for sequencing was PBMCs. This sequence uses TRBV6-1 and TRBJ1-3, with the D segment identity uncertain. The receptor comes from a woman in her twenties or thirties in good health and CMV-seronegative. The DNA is TGTGCCAGCAGGACAGGAAACACCATATATTTT. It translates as CASRTGNTIYF.